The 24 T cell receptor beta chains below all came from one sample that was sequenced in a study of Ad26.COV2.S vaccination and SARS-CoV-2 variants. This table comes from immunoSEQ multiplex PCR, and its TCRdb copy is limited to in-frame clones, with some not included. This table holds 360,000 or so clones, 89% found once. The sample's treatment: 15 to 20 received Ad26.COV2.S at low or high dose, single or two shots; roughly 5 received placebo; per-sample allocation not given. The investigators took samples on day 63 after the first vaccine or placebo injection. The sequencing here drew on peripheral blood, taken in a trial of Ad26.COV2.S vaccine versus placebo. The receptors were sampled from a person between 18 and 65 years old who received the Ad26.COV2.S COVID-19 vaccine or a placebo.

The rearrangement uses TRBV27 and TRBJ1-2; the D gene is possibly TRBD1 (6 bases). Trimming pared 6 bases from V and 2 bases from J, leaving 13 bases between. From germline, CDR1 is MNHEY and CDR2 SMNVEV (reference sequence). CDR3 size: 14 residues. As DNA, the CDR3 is TGTGCCAGCAGCTGGTCTGACAGGAACTATGGCTACACCTTC. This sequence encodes CASSWSDRNYGYTF.

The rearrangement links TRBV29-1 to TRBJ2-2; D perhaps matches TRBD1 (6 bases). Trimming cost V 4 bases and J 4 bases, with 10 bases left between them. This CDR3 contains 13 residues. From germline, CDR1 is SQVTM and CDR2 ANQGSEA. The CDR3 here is CSVVQGSTGELFF. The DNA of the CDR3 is TGCAGCGTTGTACAGGGCAGCACCGGGGAGCTGTTTTTT.

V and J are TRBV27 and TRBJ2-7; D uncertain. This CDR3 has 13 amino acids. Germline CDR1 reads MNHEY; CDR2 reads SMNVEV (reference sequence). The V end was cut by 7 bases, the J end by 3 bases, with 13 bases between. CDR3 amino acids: CASKGSLRYEQYF. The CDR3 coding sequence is TGTGCCAGCAAAGGGTCCCTCCGCTACGAGCAGTACTTC.

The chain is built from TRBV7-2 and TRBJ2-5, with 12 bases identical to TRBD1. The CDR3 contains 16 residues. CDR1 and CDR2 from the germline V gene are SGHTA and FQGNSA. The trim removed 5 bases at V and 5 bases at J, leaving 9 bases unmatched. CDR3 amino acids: CASSARDRGQWETQYF. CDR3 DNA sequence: TGTGCCAGCAGCGCCCGGGACAGGGGGCAGTGGGAGACCCAGTACTTC.

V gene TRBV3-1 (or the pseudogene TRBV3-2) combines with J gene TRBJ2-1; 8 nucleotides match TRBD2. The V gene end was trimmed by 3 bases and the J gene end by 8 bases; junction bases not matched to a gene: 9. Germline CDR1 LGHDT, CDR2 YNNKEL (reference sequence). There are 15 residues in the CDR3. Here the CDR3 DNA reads TGTGCCAGCAGCCAGGTAGCGGGAAGAGGGCATGAGCAGTTCTTC. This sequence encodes CASSQVAGRGHEQFF.

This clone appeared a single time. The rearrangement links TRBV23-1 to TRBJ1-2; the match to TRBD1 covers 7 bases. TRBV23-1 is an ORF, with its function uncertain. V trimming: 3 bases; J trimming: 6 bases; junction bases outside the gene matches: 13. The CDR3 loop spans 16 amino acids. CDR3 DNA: TGCGCCAGCAGTCAGCGTAGCACGGACAGGCTTAATGGCTACACCTTC. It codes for CASSQRSTDRLNGYTF.

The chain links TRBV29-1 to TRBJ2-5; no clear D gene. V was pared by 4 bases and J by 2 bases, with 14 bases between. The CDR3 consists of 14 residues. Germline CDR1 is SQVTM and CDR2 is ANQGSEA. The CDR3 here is CSVVYSDFQETQYF. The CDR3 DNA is TGCAGCGTTGTTTACAGCGACTTTCAAGAGACCCAGTACTTC.

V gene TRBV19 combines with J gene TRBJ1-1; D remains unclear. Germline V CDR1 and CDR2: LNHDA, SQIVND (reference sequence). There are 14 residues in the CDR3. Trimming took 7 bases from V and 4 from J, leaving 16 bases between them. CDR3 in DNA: TGTGCCAGTACCCCGAGTTACATGGCCACTGAAGCTTTCTTT. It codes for CASTPSYMATEAFF.

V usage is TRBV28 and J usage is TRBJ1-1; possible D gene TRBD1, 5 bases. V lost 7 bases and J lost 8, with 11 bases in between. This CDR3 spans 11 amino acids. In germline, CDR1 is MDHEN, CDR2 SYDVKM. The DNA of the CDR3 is TGTGCCAGCACTGGCCGGACAGAAGCTTTCTTT. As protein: CASTGRTEAFF. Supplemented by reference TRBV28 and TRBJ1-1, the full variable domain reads DVKVTQSSRYLVKRTGEKVFLECVQDMDHENMFWYRQDPGLGLRLIYFSYDVKMKEKGDIPEGYSVSREKKERFSLILESASTNQTSMYLCASTGRTEAFFGQGTRLTVV.

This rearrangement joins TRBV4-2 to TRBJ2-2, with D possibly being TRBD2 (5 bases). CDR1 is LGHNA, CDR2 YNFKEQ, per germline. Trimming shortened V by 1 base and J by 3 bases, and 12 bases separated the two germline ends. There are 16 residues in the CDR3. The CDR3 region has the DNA TGTGCCAGCAGCCAAGGTTTAACTAGAGACACCGGGGAGCTGTTTTTT. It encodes CASSQGLTRDTGELFF.

The CDR3 region is CASSSVGTNEKLFF. The CDR3 DNA follows: TGTGCCAGCAGTTCAGTAGGGACTAATGAAAAACTGTTTTTT. This rearrangement joins TRBV28 to TRBJ1-4; no reliable D call. The V gene lost 4 bases and the J gene lost 2 bases, with 8 bases spanning the gap. Germline V CDR1 and CDR2: MDHEN, SYDVKM. The CDR3 is made up of 14 amino acids.

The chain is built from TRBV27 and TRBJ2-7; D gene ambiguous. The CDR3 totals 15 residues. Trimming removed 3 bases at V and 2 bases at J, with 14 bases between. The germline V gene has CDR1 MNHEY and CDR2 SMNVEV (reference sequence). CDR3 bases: TGTGCCAGCAGTTTTTCAGTGCGACTTACCTACGAGCAGTACTTC. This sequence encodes CASSFSVRLTYEQYF.

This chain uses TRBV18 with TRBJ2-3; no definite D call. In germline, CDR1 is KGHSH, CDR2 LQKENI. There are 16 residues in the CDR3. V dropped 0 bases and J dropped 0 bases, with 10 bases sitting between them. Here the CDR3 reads CASSPPMFSSTDTQYF. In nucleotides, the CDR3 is TGTGCCAGCTCACCACCGATGTTCAGTAGCACAGATACGCAGTATTTT.

CDR3 nucleotide sequence: TGTGCCAGCAGCCCCCCGGCAGGCCGCTCCTACGAGCAGTACTTC. Amino acids: CASSPPAGRSYEQYF. This rearrangement joins TRBV6-2 or TRBV6-3 to TRBJ2-7; the D is unclear. The CDR3 spans 15 residues. V was clipped by 6 bases and J by 0 bases, with 15 bases between them. Germline assignment: CDR1 MNHEY and CDR2 SVGEGT.

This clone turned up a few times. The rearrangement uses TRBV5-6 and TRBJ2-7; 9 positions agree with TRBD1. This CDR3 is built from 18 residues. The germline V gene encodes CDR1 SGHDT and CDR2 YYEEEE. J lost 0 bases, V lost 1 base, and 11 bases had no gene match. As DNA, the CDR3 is TGTGCCAGCAGCTTGTTGGGTGACAGGGGGGGCAACTCCTACGAGCAGTACTTC. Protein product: CASSLLGDRGGNSYEQYF.

The CDR3 DNA follows: TGTGCCAGCAGTTTAAACAGGGGAGGGAGAAGGTTGGGCTACACCTTC. Residues: CASSLNRGGRRLGYTF. The chain uses TRBV28 and TRBJ1-2, with TRBD1 matching 7 bases. Per germline, CDR1 MDHEN and CDR2 SYDVKM. After removal of 2 bases from V and 8 bases from J, the junction contained 14 bases not matched to a gene. The CDR3 totals 16 residues.

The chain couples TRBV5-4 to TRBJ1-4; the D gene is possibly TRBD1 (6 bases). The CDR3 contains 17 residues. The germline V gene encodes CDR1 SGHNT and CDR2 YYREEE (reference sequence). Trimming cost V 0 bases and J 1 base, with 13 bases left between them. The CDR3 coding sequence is TGTGCCAGCAGCTTGGGTGGGGGCTTTGGAACTAATGAAAAACTGTTTTTT. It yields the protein CASSLGGGFGTNEKLFF.

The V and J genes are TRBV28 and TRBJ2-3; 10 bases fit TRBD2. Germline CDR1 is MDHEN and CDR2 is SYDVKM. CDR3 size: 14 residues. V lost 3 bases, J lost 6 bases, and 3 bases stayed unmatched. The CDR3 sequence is CASSFSGRRDTQYF. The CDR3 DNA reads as TGTGCCAGCAGTTTTAGCGGGAGGCGGGATACGCAGTATTTT.

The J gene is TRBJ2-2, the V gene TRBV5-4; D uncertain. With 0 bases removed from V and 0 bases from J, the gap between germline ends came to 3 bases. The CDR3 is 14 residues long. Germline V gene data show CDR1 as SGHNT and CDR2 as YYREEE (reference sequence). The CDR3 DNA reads TGTGCCAGCAGCTTGGGGCCGAACACCGGGGAGCTGTTTTTT. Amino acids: CASSLGPNTGELFF.

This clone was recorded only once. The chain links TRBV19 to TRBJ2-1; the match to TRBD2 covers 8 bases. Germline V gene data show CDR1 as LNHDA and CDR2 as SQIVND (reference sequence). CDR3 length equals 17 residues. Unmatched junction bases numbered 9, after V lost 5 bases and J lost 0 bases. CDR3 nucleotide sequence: TGTGCCAGTAGTCTGCTAGCGGGCGGGAGCTCCTACAATGAGCAGTTCTTC. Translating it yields CASSLLAGGSSYNEQFF.

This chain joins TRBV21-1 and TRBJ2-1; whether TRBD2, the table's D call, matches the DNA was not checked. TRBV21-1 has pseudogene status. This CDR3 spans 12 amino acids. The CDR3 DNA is TGTGCCAGCAGCAAAGCTCCGAATGAGCAGTTCTTC. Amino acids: CASSKAPNEQFF.

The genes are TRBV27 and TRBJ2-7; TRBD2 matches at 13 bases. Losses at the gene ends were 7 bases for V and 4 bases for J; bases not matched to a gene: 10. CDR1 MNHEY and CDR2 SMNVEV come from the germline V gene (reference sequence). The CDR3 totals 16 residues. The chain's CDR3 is CASTRLAGGIGYEQYF. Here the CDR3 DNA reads TGTGCCAGCACTAGACTAGCGGGAGGAATCGGGTACGAGCAGTACTTC.

This chain's CDR3 is CASSLSKRGSSNQPQHF. The CDR3, as DNA: TGTGCCAGCAGTTTATCGAAAAGGGGCTCCAGCAATCAGCCCCAGCATTTT. The rearrangement joins TRBV28 to TRBJ1-5; possibly TRBD1 for D (5 bases). The CDR3 is 17 amino acids. Germline-derived CDR1 and CDR2 are MDHEN and SYDVKM. V was cut by 1 base and J by 1 base, with 14 bases left in between.

The CDR3 coding sequence is TGTGCCAGCAGCGCCCTAGTCAATGAGCAGTTCTTC. Protein: CASSALVNEQFF. The J gene is TRBJ2-1, the V gene TRBV5-6; D is undetermined. Germline V lookup: CDR1 SGHDT, CDR2 YYEEEE. The CDR3 is 12 residues long. V lost 4 bases and J lost 6, with 8 bases in between.